The clone carrying this TCR beta chain has only a few counts. Generated by immunoSEQ multiplex PCR, the TCRdb table keeps only in-frame clones and is missing some. The table shows more than 65,000 clones, with about four fifths occurring only once. V lost 7 bases, J lost 1 base, and 10 bases lay in between. CDR1 MDHEN and CDR2 SYDVKM come from the germline V gene. This CDR3 spans 13 amino acids. The data are from a study of T cell clones after liver transplantation. Whole-study context: HCV positivity affected three of eight recipients; the rest lacked autoimmune or viral indications.

This clonotype originated in a human patient who received a liver transplant. The graft donor may have given rise to some T cells. The genes are TRBV28 and TRBJ1-1; possible D gene TRBD1, 6 bases. This specimen was CD4+ T cells from blood, taken 12 months after liver transplant. The CDR3 region is CASKQTGNTEAFF. The CDR3 nucleotides are TGTGCCAGCAAACAGACAGGGAACACTGAAGCTTTCTTT.